A single sample is the source of the 17 T cell receptor delta chains below, sequenced in a study of γδ T cells in repeated Plasmodium falciparum infection. Gammadelta T cells were flow-sorted from PBMC into Vgamma9/Vdelta2+ and Vdelta2-negative populations for bulk analysis. TCRdb used CATT to re-call clones from the multiplex PCR reads. The table lists tens of thousands of delta-chain clones, approximately 1.5% of them singletons. The specimen was gamma-delta T cells from blood. Every receptor here comes from a pool of human donors (malaria-infected and uninfected, not separated).

As for this clone: Only one base separates this from a far larger clonotype, so it likely reflects a read error. Distinct nucleotide sequences in the sample also encode this CDR3. The CDR3 region is CAFIYPRPKLLTGGYIPSDKLIF. The DNA for the CDR3 is TGTGCCTTTATCTACCCACGGCCAAAATTACTAACTGGAGGATACATCCCCTCCGATAAACTCATCTTT. The chain couples TRDV3 to TRDJ1, with TRDD3 as a possible D gene (6 bases). V shed 1 base and J shed 3 bases, with 42 bases lying between them. This CDR3 is 23 amino acids long. Looked up from germline, CDR1 is TVYSNPD and CDR2 is GDNSRS (reference sequence).

Concerning this clone: The protein held in TCRdb is that of a much larger clone and does not match this DNA's translation at residue 6, likely because of a read error; the protein shown is translated from the DNA. V usage is TRDV1 and J usage is TRDJ1; TRDD3 aligns across 9 bases. Matching the DNA to germline supplied the J gene, which TCRdb does not give. CDR3 size: 24 residues. V lost 1 base to trimming and J lost 2 bases; unmatched junction nucleotides: 29. CDR1 is TSWWSYY and CDR2 is QGS in the germline V gene. The CDR3 DNA is TGTGCTCTTGGGGAACCATTCCACCATCGCACTAAAGAATCCTGGGGGATCCCAACCGATAAACTCATCTTT. Protein: CALGEPFHHRTKESWGIPTDKLIF.

This clone was counted ten times or more. The chain couples TRDV2 to TRDJ3; 8 nucleotides match TRDD3. Germline-derived CDR1 and CDR2 are GEAIGNYY and EKD. This CDR3 spans 20 amino acids. With V trimmed by 3 bases and J by 0 bases, 12 bases remained unmatched. The CDR3 spells CACDPPTGGRTSWDTRQMFF. For the CDR3, the DNA is TGTGCCTGTGACCCTCCTACTGGGGGCCGAACCTCCTGGGACACCCGACAGATGTTTTTC.

The chain is built from TRDV1 and TRDJ1; D possibly corresponds to TRDD3 (5 bases). The V and J ends lost 0 bases and 0 bases respectively, with 20 bases between them. This CDR3 is 19 amino acids long. Germline V gene data show CDR1 as TSWWSYY and CDR2 as QGS. CDR3: CALGELETVGGSYTDKLIF. In DNA form, the CDR3 reads TGTGCTCTTGGGGAACTAGAGACCGTAGGGGGCTCGTACACCGATAAACTCATCTTT.

Regarding this clone: One base separates it from a far larger clone, so it is likely a read error. The sample contains more than one DNA sequence encoding this CDR3. A V gene of TRDV2 was called, but no J gene was assigned; the tabulated D call, TRDD3, remains unverified against the DNA. This CDR3 has 21 residues. Germline V gene sequence: CDR1 GEAIGNYY, CDR2 EKD. CDR3 in DNA: TGTGCCTGTGACACCGACAACTGGGGGATACGCGTCCTACCAATCACACCCCCTCGGATCTTT. This gives the protein CACDTDNWGIRVLPITPPRIF.

A word on this clone: The amino acid sequence in TCRdb belongs to a much larger clone and departs from this DNA's translation at residue 3, likely a sequencing read error; the sequence shown is translated from the DNA. This rearrangement joins TRDV2 to TRDJ1; 7 positions match TRDD3. Germline V gene sequence: CDR1 GEAIGNYY, CDR2 EKD. The CDR3 covers 14 residues. CDR3 DNA sequence: TGTGCCAGTGACCCTATTACTGGGGCCGATAAACTCATCTTT. This codes for CASDPITGADKLIF.

As for this clone: The TCRdb protein comes from a much larger clone and disagrees with this DNA's translation at residue 18, likely due to a read error; the protein given here is derived from the DNA. The gene calls are TRDV1 and TRDJ1, with D perhaps TRDD3 (8 bases). The J gene is not listed in TCRdb, so it was assigned here from a DNA match to germline. The CDR3 runs 21 residues. Looked up from germline, CDR1 is TSWWSYY and CDR2 is QGS. Here the CDR3 reads CALGELRSYWGGGLGTDELIF. The CDR3 nucleotides are TGTGCTCTTGGGGAACTACGTTCCTACTGGGGTGGGGGATTAGGTACCGATGAACTCATCTTT.

Only a few counts were recorded for this clone. The chain carries TRDV1 and TRDJ3; 11 nucleotides align to TRDD3. TCRdb records no J gene; here it was assigned by comparing the DNA to germline. The junction had 11 bases not matched to a gene; V was cut back by 1 base and J by 0 bases. The germline gives CDR1 TSWWSYY, CDR2 QGS. This CDR3 region has 22 residues. As DNA, the CDR3 is TGTGCTCTTGGGGAACCCTCCCACTGGGGGATAACAGGCTCCTGGGACACCCGACAGATGTTTTTC. Its protein product is CALGEPSHWGITGSWDTRQMFF.

In this sample, this clone turned up a few times. TCRdb's protein, taken from a much larger clone, differs from this DNA's translation at residue 3, likely owing to a read error; the protein displayed comes from the DNA. The V call is TRDV2, the J call TRDJ2; tentative D call: TRDD3 (7 bases). The J gene was missing in TCRdb and was found by matching the end of the DNA to germline. The CDR3 consists of 22 residues. Germline CDR1 GEAIGNYY, CDR2 EKD. CDR3 amino acids: CARDPLTEGPTGIPPLTAQLFF. The DNA of the CDR3 is TGTGCCCGTGACCCCCTGACGGAAGGTCCTACAGGGATACCCCCTTTGACAGCACAACTCTTCTTT.

This clone was counted ten times or more. This may be a read error, as it is one base from a much larger clone. The chain has TRDV1 and TRDJ2; tentatively, D is TRDD3 (6 bases). Germline CDR1 and CDR2: TSWWSYY and QGS. This CDR3 comprises 15 residues. The CDR3 nucleotides read TGTGCTCTGACCTACGAAGGGATATCGACAGGACAACTCTTCTTT. Amino acid sequence: CALTYEGISTGQLFF.

This clone was detected only a few times. This likely stems from a read error, as it lies one base from a far larger clone. Other nucleotide sequences in the sample specify the same CDR3. The chain uses TRDV2 and TRDJ3; D ambiguous. The germline V gene encodes CDR1 GEAIGNYY and CDR2 EKD. This CDR3 has 16 amino acids. V dropped 0 bases and J dropped 0 bases, with 5 bases sitting between them. For the CDR3, the DNA is TGTGCCTGTGACACCTTGCTCTCCTGGGACACCCGACAGATGTTTTTC. This sequence encodes CACDTLLSWDTRQMFF.

This clone came up a few times. The protein TCRdb lists belongs to a much larger clone and differs from this DNA's translation at residue 5, which points to a read error; the protein shown is made from the DNA. The chain combines TRDV1 with TRDJ1; 7 bases align to TRDD3. Germline matching of the DNA provided the J gene here, since TCRdb leaves it blank. The CDR3 is made up of 21 amino acids. In germline, CDR1 is TSWWSYY, CDR2 QGS. J was trimmed by 0 bases and V by 3 bases; bases with no gene match: 22. This CDR3 reads CALGDRPRYWGMVRYTDKLIF. The CDR3 coding sequence is TGTGCTCTTGGGGATCGTCCGAGGTACTGGGGAATGGTTCGGTACACCGATAAACTCATCTTT.

This clone appeared a few times. A far larger clone is only one base removed, so a read error is likely. The sample holds other DNA sequences that translate to the same CDR3. The V and J genes are TRDV2 and TRDJ1; possibly TRDD3 for D (5 bases). The J gene comes from matching the DNA to germline here; TCRdb lacks it. The CDR3 runs to 19 residues. Germline assignment: CDR1 GEAIGNYY and CDR2 EKD. Trimming removed 3 bases from V and 0 bases from J, with 25 bases in between. The CDR3 protein is CACDSIGVVTGGYTDKLIF. The CDR3, as DNA: TGTGCCTGTGACTCCATAGGGGTCGTTACTGGAGGATACACCGATAAACTCATCTTT.

This clone was detected many times. V and J are TRDV1 and TRDJ2, with 8 bases aligning to TRDD2. Germline lookup yields CDR1 TSWWSYY and CDR2 QGS. After removal of 3 bases from V and 4 bases from J, the junction contained 25 bases not matched to a gene. This CDR3 has 22 residues. CDR3 residues: CALGEPTPPSSYVSSRTAQLFF. CDR3 in DNA: TGTGCTCTTGGGGAGCCGACTCCCCCTTCTTCCTACGTATCCAGTAGGACAGCACAACTCTTCTTT.

This clone was detected many times. A far larger clone is just one base off, so this is likely a read error. At the DNA level, this CDR3 is encoded by other sequences in the same sample as well. The chain links TRDV2 to TRDJ2, with D possibly TRDD3 on 6 matching bases. The V gene's germline CDR1 is GEAIGNYY and CDR2 EKD. This CDR3 is built from 15 residues. The CDR3 nucleotides read TGCGCCTGTGACAACGTGGGGATTGGTACAGCACAACTCTTCTTT. As protein: CACDNVGIGTAQLFF.

This clone has only a few counts. TCRdb pairs this DNA with a much larger clone's protein that differs at residue 14, likely a read error; the protein shown was translated from the DNA. The chain has TRDV2 and TRDJ1, with 13 positions matching TRDD3. After removal of 0 bases from V and 10 bases from J, the junction contained 22 bases not matched to a gene. The CDR3 loop spans 20 amino acids. Germline-derived CDR1 and CDR2 are GEAIGNYY and EKD. CDR3 sequence reads: CACDTVDWGIRAERMNRLIF. CDR3 in DNA: TGTGCCTGTGACACCGTAGACTGGGGGATACGTGCAGAGAGGATGAATAGACTCATCTTT.

Details on this clone: The TCRdb protein, from a much larger clone, departs from this DNA's translation at residue 3, likely by read error; the protein shown derives from the DNA. The V call is TRDV3, the J call TRDJ1, with D hard to call. The J gene, absent from TCRdb, was called here by matching the DNA to germline. The germline CDR1 and CDR2 sequences are TVYSNPD and GDNSRS (reference sequence). The CDR3 is 16 residues long. Trimming pared 5 bases from V and 0 bases from J, leaving 22 bases between. This CDR3 reads CAASTAVLPYTDKLIF. CDR3 coding DNA: TGTGCCGCCTCTACGGCTGTACTCCCGTACACCGATAAACTCATCTTT.